The present T cell receptor beta chain was sequenced within a study of PD-1 blockade in classical Hodgkin lymphoma. V lost 1 base and J 7 bases, leaving 14 bases between the germline ends. Per germline, CDR1 MGHRA and CDR2 YSYEKL. The CDR3 is made up of 14 amino acids. Some clones are missing from TCRdb's copy, which holds only in-frame ones; the method was immunoSEQ multiplex PCR. This table has about 110,000 clones, 80% to 90% appearing once. Patients all relapsed after autologous stem cell transplantation, and there was variation in brentuximab vedotin exposure. This receptor was taken from a human donor with classical Hodgkin lymphoma. The sample here was peripheral blood mononuclear cells (PBMCs), taken before the second cycle of nivolumab. The chain carries TRBV4-1 and TRBJ2-7; D might be TRBD2 (7 bases). The CDR3 DNA reads TGCGCCAGCAGCCAAGGTCGGGGGGCGGATGAGCAGTACTTC. Protein sequence: CASSQGRGADEQYF.